The 27 T cell receptor beta chains reported below all come from one sample, sequenced in a study of cytomegalovirus exposure and HLA in healthy donors. 13 Jbeta primers and 60 Vbeta primers were used for the PCR. Only in-frame clones appear in the TCRdb table, and some are missing; sequencing was by immunoSEQ multiplex PCR. The sample lists about 98,000 clones, around 72% occurring once. Material for sequencing was PBMCs. These receptors originate from a male donor in good health and CMV-seronegative.

The rearrangement joins TRBV6-6 to TRBJ1-5; 7 bases are a match to TRBD1. With 7 bases clipped from V and 4 bases from J, the junction kept 10 bases outside the gene matches. The CDR3 length is 15 residues. Germline V gives CDR1 MNHNY, CDR2 SVGAGI (reference sequence). The CDR3 DNA reads as TGTGCCAGCAATTCACAGGGGAATCGGAATCAGCCCCAGCATTTT. As protein: CASNSQGNRNQPQHF.

This chain links TRBV19 with TRBJ1-5; no firm D call. CDR3 size: 14 residues. V was pared by 1 base and J by 4 bases, with 8 bases between. Per germline, CDR1 LNHDA and CDR2 SQIVND (reference sequence). The chain's CDR3 is CASSIVEINQPQHF. CDR3 sequence (DNA): TGTGCCAGTAGTATAGTAGAGATAAATCAGCCCCAGCATTTT.

The V and J genes are TRBV27 and TRBJ2-7; TRBD1 matches at 7 bases. Trimming took 5 bases from V and 3 from J; bases not matched to a gene: 1. The CDR3 length is 12 residues. Germline CDR1 is MNHEY and CDR2 is SMNVEV (reference sequence). DNA for the CDR3: TGTGCCAGCAGTCGACAGGGCTACGAGCAGTACTTC. Amino acids: CASSRQGYEQYF.

The gene calls are TRBV10-3 and TRBJ2-1, with 8 bases lining up with TRBD1. Unmatched junction bases numbered 3, after V lost 2 bases and J lost 3 bases. Germline V CDR1 and CDR2: ENHRY, SYGVKD. CDR3 length: 15 amino acids. CDR3 coding DNA: TGTGCCATCAGTGAGCGGGGACAGGTCTACAATGAGCAGTTCTTC. Translated, it gives CAISERGQVYNEQFF.

This clone has more than one count but fewer than ten. The conserved phenylalanine or tryptophan normally closing the CDR3 is absent here, so this likely arose from a read error. The DNA is left out, because the CDR3 cannot be placed on it with certainty; the CDR3 is given as TCRdb lists it. The chain couples TRBV28 to TRBJ2-7; the table's D gene call, TRBD2, was not cross checked with the DNA. Termini included, the CDR3 measures 13 amino acids. Germline CDR1 reads MDHEN; CDR2 reads SYDVKM. Here the CDR3 reads CASSFSASGGCFL.

CDR3 amino acids: CASSLSHRVNTEAFF. The CDR3 DNA reads TGCGCCAGCAGCTTGTCCCACAGGGTGAACACTGAAGCTTTCTTT. The chain joins TRBV5-1 to TRBJ1-1; tentative D call: TRBD1 (6 bases). This CDR3 has 15 residues. Germline CDR1 and CDR2: SGHRS and YFSETQ. Trimming removed 1 base at V and 0 bases at J, with 10 bases between.

Regarding this clone: In the same sample, other DNA sequences code for this CDR3. This chain connects TRBV6-1 to TRBJ1-2, with D possibly matching TRBD1 (6 bases). CDR1 is MNHNS and CDR2 is SASEGT in the germline V gene. CDR3 length: 15 amino acids. The V end was cut by 5 bases, the J end by 0 bases, with 13 bases between. The CDR3 loop is CASSRTTGANYGYTF. CDR3 DNA: TGTGCCAGCAGTCGCACGACAGGAGCTAACTATGGCTACACCTTC.

This clone came up once. V and J are TRBV30 and TRBJ1-5; no clear D. V lost 0 bases to trimming and J lost 6 bases, with 18 bases between them. CDR3 length: 16 amino acids. Germline CDR1 and CDR2: GTSNPN and SVGIG (reference sequence). The CDR3 DNA is TGTGCCTGGAGTGTACGGGGTGTCAATACGGGTCAGCCCCAGCATTTT. It encodes CAWSVRGVNTGQPQHF. The complete variable domain, with remaining parts taken from reference TRBV30 and TRBJ1-5, reads SQTIHQWPATLVQPVGSPLSLECTVEGTSNPNLYWYRQAAGRGLQLLFYSVGIGQISSEVPQNLSASRPQDRQFILSSKKLLLSDSGFYLCAWSVRGVNTGQPQHFGDGTRLSIL.

V is TRBV9 and J is TRBJ1-1; D is ambiguous. The germline V and J ends were trimmed by 4 bases and 2 bases, with 12 bases remaining between them. Germline CDR1 and CDR2: SGDLS and YYNGEE. The CDR3 is made up of 14 amino acids. The CDR3 loop reads CASSFGLLNTEAFF. As DNA, the CDR3 is TGTGCCAGCAGCTTCGGACTCCTAAACACTGAAGCTTTCTTT.

V usage is TRBV28 and J usage is TRBJ1-4, with a weak D call TRBD1 (6 bases). Between the trimmed V and J ends, which lost 1 base and 3 bases, there was a span of 6 bases. This CDR3 spans 14 amino acids. From germline, CDR1 is MDHEN and CDR2 SYDVKM. DNA for the CDR3: TGTGCCAGCAGTTTATCAGGGGCTAATGAAAAACTGTTTTTT. This codes for CASSLSGANEKLFF.

The chain carries TRBV2 and TRBJ1-4; D ambiguous. Germline lookup yields CDR1 SNHLY and CDR2 FYNNEI. The V gene lost 2 bases and the J gene lost 2 bases, with 9 bases spanning the gap. The CDR3 length is 15 residues. The CDR3 sequence is CASSERSGTNEKLFF. The CDR3, as DNA: TGTGCCAGCAGTGAACGGTCAGGCACTAATGAAAAACTGTTTTTT. The full variable domain, its missing parts supplied by reference TRBV2 and TRBJ1-4, is EPEVTQTPSHQVTQMGQEVILRCVPISNHLYFYWYRQILGQKVEFLVSFYNNEISEKSEIFDDQFSVERPDGSNFTLKIRSTKLEDSAMYFCASSERSGTNEKLFFGSGTQLSVL.

V gene TRBV28 combines with J gene TRBJ1-5; D unclear. Germline loops: CDR1 MDHEN, CDR2 SYDVKM. CDR3 length equals 14 residues. V was clipped by 5 bases and J by 2 bases, with 10 bases between them. CDR3 amino acids: CASSPATGNQPQHF. CDR3 DNA sequence: TGTGCCAGCAGTCCCGCTACGGGCAATCAGCCCCAGCATTTT. The full variable domain, completed using reference TRBV28 and TRBJ1-5, is DVKVTQSSRYLVKRTGEKVFLECVQDMDHENMFWYRQDPGLGLRLIYFSYDVKMKEKGDIPEGYSVSREKKERFSLILESASTNQTSMYLCASSPATGNQPQHFGDGTRLSIL.

The chain has TRBV5-1 and TRBJ2-7; TRBD2 matches 12 bases. There are 13 residues in the CDR3. CDR1 and CDR2 from the germline V gene are SGHRS and YFSETQ. J lost 3 bases, V lost 8 bases, and 3 bases had no gene match. Written as DNA, the CDR3 is TGCGCCAGAGAGACTAGCGGGAGCTACGAGCAGTACTTC. The encoded protein is CARETSGSYEQYF. Looking up the rest from reference TRBV5-1 and TRBJ2-7 gives the full variable domain: KAGVTQTPRYLIKTRGQQVTLSCSPISGHRSVSWYQQTPGQGLQFLFEYFSETQRNKGNFPGRFSGRQFSNSRSEMNVSTLELGDSALYLCARETSGSYEQYFGPGTRLTVT.

The CDR3 region is CASSRGSGNEQFF. The CDR3 coding sequence is TGCGCCAGCAGCCGGGGATCCGGGAATGAGCAGTTCTTC. The chain recombines TRBV5-1 with TRBJ2-1, with D possibly being TRBD2 (5 bases). The CDR3 is made up of 13 amino acids. Trimming took off 4 bases at V and 7 bases at J, with 12 bases between the two ends. Germline assignment: CDR1 SGHRS and CDR2 YFSETQ.

This rearrangement joins TRBV19 to TRBJ2-6; 7 bases line up with TRBD2. Germline CDR1 and CDR2: LNHDA and SQIVND (reference sequence). V lost 5 bases to trimming and J lost 0 bases; unmatched junction nucleotides: 4. The CDR3 is 16 amino acids. CDR3 protein: CASSPTGGSGANVLTF. For the CDR3, the DNA is TGTGCCAGTAGTCCCACGGGGGGCTCTGGGGCCAACGTCCTGACTTTC.

V usage is TRBV27 and J usage is TRBJ1-2; TRBD1 is a possible D gene (6 bases). V lost 5 bases to trimming and J lost 4 bases, with 14 bases between them. There are 14 residues in the CDR3. Germline V gene lookup returns CDR1 MNHEY and CDR2 SMNVEV (reference sequence). The DNA for the CDR3 is TGTGCCAGCAGTCCTATTAGGGGGGGCTATGGCTACACCTTC. Its protein product is CASSPIRGGYGYTF.

This sequence joins TRBV7-3 and TRBJ2-6; 8 positions agree with TRBD1. The CDR3 loop spans 19 amino acids. The germline V gene has CDR1 SGHTA and CDR2 FQGTGA. V shed 1 base and J 0 bases; nucleotides not matched to a gene: 8. CDR3 protein: CASSLRRVTGVSGANVLTF. In DNA form, the CDR3 reads TGTGCCAGCAGCTTAAGGAGAGTGACAGGGGTCTCTGGGGCCAACGTCCTGACTTTC.

This chain uses TRBV5-1 with TRBJ2-1; 7 bases map to TRBD1. V dropped 0 bases and J dropped 9; count of bases not matched to a gene: 3. From germline, CDR1 is SGHRS and CDR2 YFSETQ. The CDR3 consists of 13 residues. The CDR3 spells CASSLDPGGEQFF. The CDR3 coding sequence is TGCGCCAGCAGCTTGGACCCAGGGGGTGAGCAGTTCTTC.

CDR3 in amino acids: CSVSGQGSTDTQYF. The CDR3 nucleotides are TGCAGCGTGTCGGGACAGGGTAGCACAGATACGCAGTATTTT. The V gene is TRBV29-1, the J gene TRBJ2-3; 9 nucleotides agree with TRBD1. This CDR3 comprises 14 residues. CDR1 SQVTM and CDR2 ANQGSEA come from the germline V gene. V shed 6 bases, J shed 0 bases, and the junction held 4 bases outside the gene matches.

The chain employs TRBV7-2 and TRBJ2-5; 14 bases are shared with TRBD2. The CDR3 is 18 amino acids. Germline CDR1 reads SGHTA; CDR2 reads FQGNSA. Unmatched junction bases numbered 12, after V lost 4 bases and J lost 5 bases. The CDR3 protein is CASSSGGTSGRVGETQYF. CDR3 nucleotides: TGTGCCAGCAGCTCCGGCGGGACTAGCGGGAGAGTCGGGGAGACCCAGTACTTC.

This sequence joins TRBV28 and TRBJ2-7; TRBD2 is a possible D gene (6 bases). Germline CDR1 and CDR2: MDHEN and SYDVKM. V was trimmed by 6 bases and J by 3 bases, leaving 15 bases between them. The CDR3 is 14 residues long. The CDR3 region is CASRKSGGNYEQYF. CDR3 sequence (DNA): TGTGCCAGCAGAAAAAGTGGGGGGAACTACGAGCAGTACTTC.

This sequence joins TRBV4-1 and TRBJ2-3, with D possibly being TRBD2 (6 bases). The CDR3 contains 15 residues. Looked up from germline, CDR1 is MGHRA and CDR2 is YSYEKL. Trimming shortened V by 0 bases and J by 8 bases, and 15 bases separated the two germline ends. CDR3 sequence reads: CASSQEELGGSTQYF. In DNA, the CDR3 is TGCGCCAGCAGCCAAGAGGAACTAGGAGGGAGTACGCAGTATTTT.

The V and J genes are TRBV28 and TRBJ1-1; D is unclear. Germline V gene sequence: CDR1 MDHEN, CDR2 SYDVKM. V lost 3 bases and J lost 5, with 7 bases in between. The CDR3 is 12 amino acids. CDR3 region: CASSFSVTEAFF. As DNA, the CDR3 is TGTGCCAGCAGTTTTTCCGTGACTGAAGCTTTCTTT.

This clone was detected once. Other nucleotide sequences from this sample produce the same CDR3. The chain joins TRBV27 to TRBJ1-1; the D is unclear. The CDR3 is made up of 14 amino acids. Germline assignment: CDR1 MNHEY and CDR2 SMNVEV (reference sequence). Trimming took off 0 bases at V and 4 bases at J, with 9 bases between the two ends. This chain's CDR3 is CASSLSRGRTEAFF. CDR3 sequence (DNA): TGTGCCAGCAGTTTATCACGGGGTCGCACTGAAGCTTTCTTT.

This chain connects TRBV5-4 to TRBJ1-1, with a tentative D call TRBD1 (5 bases). Trimming shortened V by 4 bases and J by 1 base, and 17 bases separated the two germline ends. The CDR3 spans 16 residues. The germline V gene encodes CDR1 SGHNT and CDR2 YYREEE (reference sequence). Here the CDR3 reads CASSPRPTGPNTEAFF. In nucleotides, the CDR3 is TGTGCCAGCAGCCCTCGACCTACAGGTCCGAACACTGAAGCTTTCTTT.

V and J are TRBV5-4 and TRBJ1-2; 12 nucleotides align to TRBD1. CDR1 and CDR2 (germline): SGHNT, YYREEE (reference sequence). This CDR3 spans 12 amino acids. V gave up 5 bases and J gave up 8 bases; unmatched junction bases: 1. DNA for the CDR3: TGTGCCAGCAGAGGGACAGGGGGCGGCTACACCTTC. Translating it yields CASRGTGGGYTF. The variable domain in full, with the rest retrieved from reference TRBV5-4 and TRBJ1-2, is ETGVTQSPTHLIKTRGQQVTLRCSSQSGHNTVSWYQQALGQGPQFIFQYYREEENGRGNFPPRFSGLQFPNYSSELNVNALELDDSALYLCASRGTGGGYTFGSGTRLTVV.

The chain carries TRBV6-5 and TRBJ1-5; D is uncertain. V shed 5 bases and J shed 2 bases, with 10 bases lying between them. From germline, CDR1 is MNHEY and CDR2 SVGAGI. This CDR3 is built from 14 residues. The CDR3 reads CASSEQKGNQPQHF. The CDR3 DNA reads TGTGCCAGCAGTGAACAGAAGGGCAATCAGCCCCAGCATTTT.